These T cell receptor beta chains were read from a single sample in a study of shared clonotypes between healthy human individuals. Sequencing was performed with immunoSEQ multiplex PCR; in TCRdb, only in-frame clones are kept and a portion is missing. The repertoire holds about 1.1 million clones, with roughly 74% as singletons. Specimen: memory CD4+ T cells from PBMCs. All receptors derive from a man aged 18-30 years in good health. Some clones in this sample may be carry-over from other donors' samples. The CDR3 runs from the conserved cysteine through the conserved F or W. A D gene is named only where the DNA matches it firmly. Not all rows give a size; the values are once, few, many and, for expanded clones, a class.

J,D,V,size,CDR3,DNA
TRBJ2-3,-,TRBV2,few,CASSVRHGSTDTQYF,TGTGCCAGCAGTGTTCGCCACGGGAGCACAGATACGCAGTATTTT
TRBJ1-2,-,TRBV7-6,few,CASSLRTGGGYTF,TGTGCCAGCAGCTTACGGACGGGGGGCGGCTACACCTTC
TRBJ1-2,-,TRBV30,-,CAWSVNGYGYTF,TGTGCCTGGAGTGTAAACGGGTATGGCTACACCTTC
TRBJ2-5,TRBD2,TRBV30,-,CAWSVAGGPLYF,TGTGCCTGGAGTGTGGCGGGAGGGCCCCTGTACTTC
TRBJ2-3,TRBD1,TRBV11-2,-,CASSLGQVRGTDTQYF,TGTGCCAGCAGCTTGGGACAGGTGAGGGGCACAGATACGCAGTATTTT
TRBJ2-5,-,TRBV15,-,CATSEGPYKETQYF,TGTGCCACCAGCGAGGGACCATACAAAGAGACCCAGTACTTC
TRBJ2-1,-,TRBV25-1,once,CASSYGLTSGGHEQFF,TGTGCCAGCAGTTACGGACTAACCTCGGGGGGCCACGAGCAGTTCTTC
TRBJ2-1,TRBD1,TRBV7-3,many,CASKVTGTDYNEQFF,TGTGCCAGCAAAGTAACCGGGACAGACTACAATGAGCAGTTCTTC
TRBJ2-7,TRBD1,TRBV2,-,CASRPSSGTGNYEQYF,TGTGCCAGCAGGCCCAGCTCCGGGACAGGGAACTACGAGCAGTACTTC
TRBJ1-4,-,TRBV7-6,-,CASSLTPPGRGGYEKLFF,TGTGCCAGCAGCTTAACCCCCCCAGGGAGAGGAGGTTACGAAAAACTGTTTTTT
TRBJ1-2,-,TRBV7-9,-,CASSLAGGPNGYTF,TGTGCCAGCAGCTTAGCGGGGGGCCCTAATGGCTACACCTTC
TRBJ2-1,TRBD2,TRBV7-3,-,CASSLSGSSYNEQFF,TGTGCCAGCAGCTTAAGCGGGAGCTCCTACAATGAGCAGTTCTTC
TRBJ1-4,-,TRBV19,-,CASSYGKEKLFF,TGTGCCAGTAGTTACGGGAAAGAAAAACTGTTTTTT
TRBJ1-4,-,TRBV18,-,CASSPLPAGPTNEKLFF,TGTGCCAGCTCACCACTCCCCGCGGGCCCAACTAATGAAAAACTGTTTTTT
TRBJ2-5,TRBD2,TRBV5-5,-,CASSLGSGSIGETQYF,TGTGCCAGCAGCTTGGGCAGCGGGAGTATTGGGGAGACCCAGTACTTC
TRBJ2-6,TRBD1,TRBV5-1,-,CASSQGQRNQISGANVLTF,TGCGCCAGCAGCCAGGGACAGAGGAATCAAATCTCTGGGGCCAACGTCCTGACTTTC
TRBJ2-1,-,TRBV4-2,-,CASSQETSGPYNEQFF,TGTGCCAGCAGCCAAGAGACGAGCGGGCCCTACAATGAGCAGTTCTTC
TRBJ1-3,-,TRBV7-8,few,CASSLARGDGNTIYF,TGTGCCAGCAGCTTAGCGCGGGGGGACGGAAACACCATATATTTT
TRBJ2-2,-,TRBV7-3,-,CASSLSPDPNTGELFF,TGTGCCAGCAGCTTATCTCCAGACCCGAACACCGGGGAGCTGTTTTTT
TRBJ2-5,-,TRBV10-3,-,CAIREAAGETQYF,TGTGCCATCAGGGAAGCGGCAGGGGAGACCCAGTACTTC
TRBJ1-2,-,TRBV14,few,CASSQKGGAGYGYTF,TGTGCCAGCAGCCAAAAGGGGGGGGCCGGCTATGGCTACACCTTC
TRBJ1-2,-,TRBV15,-,CATSRDKFGYTF,TGTGCCACCAGCAGAGATAAATTCGGCTACACCTTC
TRBJ2-1,-,TRBV29-1,-,CSVEGNPLSYNEQFF,TGCAGCGTCGAGGGCAACCCCCTCTCCTACAATGAGCAGTTCTTC
TRBJ1-4,-,TRBV28,-,CALSGGTGEKLFF,TGTGCCCTTAGCGGGGGGACGGGCGAAAAACTGTTTTTT
TRBJ1-2,TRBD1,TRBV6-5,-,CASSPDRVVWSYTF,TGTGCCAGCAGCCCCGACAGGGTGGTTTGGAGCTACACCTTC
TRBJ2-3,-,TRBV28,-,CAYGMSSTDTQYF,TGTGCCTACGGGATGAGTAGCACAGATACGCAGTATTTT
TRBJ2-3,-,TRBV5-1,-,CASSLVSGTDTQYF,TGCGCCAGCAGCTTGGTGTCTGGCACAGATACGCAGTATTTT
TRBJ2-7,TRBD1,TRBV7-9,-,CASSDARDRQYF,TGTGCCAGCAGCGACGCCCGGGACAGGCAGTACTTC
TRBJ2-3,TRBD2,TRBV11-1,-,CASSFFKTSGVTDAQYF,TGTGCCAGCAGCTTTTTCAAGACTAGCGGAGTAACAGATGCGCAGTATTTT
TRBJ2-1,-,TRBV30,-,CAWRSIPNEQFF,TGTGCCTGGAGGTCGATCCCCAATGAGCAGTTCTTC
TRBJ1-1,-,TRBV5-1,-,CASSLVYRLNTEAFF,TGCGCCAGCAGCTTGGTCTACAGGCTGAACACTGAAGCTTTCTTT
TRBJ1-3,-,TRBV5-6,-,CASSWRASGPDTIYF,TGTGCCAGCAGCTGGCGGGCCTCCGGGCCAGACACCATATATTTT
TRBJ1-5,TRBD1,TRBV4-1,-,CASSRGQGDNQPQHF,TGCGCCAGCAGCCGGGGACAGGGGGATAATCAGCCCCAGCATTTT
TRBJ1-2,-,TRBV28,-,CASSSSSGPYGYTF,TGTGCCAGCAGTTCCTCTAGCGGCCCCTATGGCTACACCTTC
TRBJ2-7,TRBD1,TRBV4-3,once,CASSREWGQGSYEQYF,TGCGCCAGCAGCCGCGAATGGGGACAGGGCTCCTACGAGCAGTACTTC
TRBJ2-1,-,TRBV28,-,CATVVQPNEQFF,TGTGCTACGGTGGTCCAACCCAATGAGCAGTTCTTC
TRBJ2-5,-,TRBV11-2,-,CASSLQTETQYF,TGTGCCAGCAGCTTACAAACAGAGACCCAGTACTTC
TRBJ2-7,-,TRBV9,many,CASSVGPGYEQYF,TGTGCCAGCAGCGTAGGGCCAGGCTACGAGCAGTACTTC
TRBJ2-1,TRBD2,TRBV2,-,CASSRLAGVNEQFF,TGTGCCAGCAGTAGACTAGCGGGAGTCAATGAGCAGTTCTTC
TRBJ2-3,-,TRBV30,-,CARTGSGRSDTQYF,TGTGCCCGTACAGGTTCAGGTCGCAGTGATACGCAGTATTTT
TRBJ1-5,TRBD1,TRBV2,few,CASSGDRRDQPQHF,TGTGCCAGCAGCGGGGACAGGAGGGATCAGCCCCAGCATTTT
TRBJ1-5,-,TRBV18,-,CASRTENQPQHF,TGTGCCAGCCGGACGGAAAATCAGCCCCAGCATTTT
TRBJ2-3,-,TRBV7-9,few,CASSRRAYTDTQYF,TGTGCCAGCAGCCGCAGGGCCTACACAGATACGCAGTATTTT
TRBJ1-1,TRBD1,TRBV2,-,CASSVDRAVPEAFF,TGTGCCAGCAGCGTCGACAGGGCGGTGCCTGAAGCTTTCTTT
TRBJ2-2,-,TRBV7-2,-,CASSFLTANTGELFF,TGTGCCAGCAGCTTTTTAACGGCGAACACCGGGGAGCTGTTTTTT
TRBJ2-2,TRBD1,TRBV5-1,-,CASSLSGGRNTGELFF,TGCGCCAGCAGCTTATCAGGGGGAAGGAACACCGGGGAGCTGTTTTTT
TRBJ2-1,TRBD2,TRBV2,-,CASSDLAGGRNEQFF,TGTGCCAGCAGTGACCTAGCGGGAGGGCGGAATGAGCAGTTCTTC
TRBJ2-1,TRBD2,TRBV5-1,once,CASSKGASGRPYNEQFF,TGCGCCAGCAGCAAAGGGGCTAGCGGGAGGCCGTACAATGAGCAGTTCTTC
TRBJ2-2,-,TRBV5-4,-,CASSFSTTGELFF,TGTGCCAGCAGCTTCAGTACTACCGGGGAGCTGTTTTTT
TRBJ2-7,TRBD2,TRBV18,-,CASSLLTSIHEQYF,TGTGCCAGCTCACTGTTGACTAGCATCCACGAGCAGTACTTC
TRBJ1-2,-,TRBV6-1,-,CACSRLENYGYTF,TGTGCCTGCTCGCGGTTGGAGAACTATGGCTACACCTTC
TRBJ2-7,TRBD2,TRBV7-9,-,CASSHSGPYEQYF,TGTGCCAGCAGCCATAGCGGGCCCTACGAGCAGTACTTC
TRBJ1-5,-,TRBV5-1,-,CASSLGFNSNQPQHF,TGCGCCAGCAGCTTGGGTTTCAATAGCAATCAGCCCCAGCATTTT
TRBJ1-2,-,TRBV29-1,-,CSVATGGGYTF,TGCAGCGTTGCGACAGGAGGGGGCTACACCTTC
TRBJ2-3,-,TRBV29-1,-,CSVDSPIGTDTQYF,TGCAGCGTTGACTCCCCGATCGGCACAGATACGCAGTATTTT